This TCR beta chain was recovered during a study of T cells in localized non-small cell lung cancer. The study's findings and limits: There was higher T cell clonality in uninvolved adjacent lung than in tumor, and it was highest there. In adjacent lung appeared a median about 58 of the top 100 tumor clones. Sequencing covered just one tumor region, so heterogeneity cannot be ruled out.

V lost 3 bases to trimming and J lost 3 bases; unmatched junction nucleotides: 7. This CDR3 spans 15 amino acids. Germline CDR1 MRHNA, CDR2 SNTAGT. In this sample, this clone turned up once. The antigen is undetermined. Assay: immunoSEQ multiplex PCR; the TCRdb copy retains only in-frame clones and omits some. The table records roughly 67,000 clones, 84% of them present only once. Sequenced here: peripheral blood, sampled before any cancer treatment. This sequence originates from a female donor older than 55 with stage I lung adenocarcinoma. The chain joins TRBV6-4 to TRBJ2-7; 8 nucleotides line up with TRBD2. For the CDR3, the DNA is TGTGCCAGCAGTGAAAAGCCCGGGACTAGCTACGAGCAGTACTTC. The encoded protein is CASSEKPGTSYEQYF.